This TCR beta chain comes out of a study of a mutant IDH1 vaccine in newly diagnosed glioma (dated by TCRdb to about 2021). For context, the study as a whole: Across visits V03 through V10, patients got a total of eight vaccinations, given in weeks 1, 3, 5, 7, 11, 15, 19 and 23. Vaccination was initiated 4-6 weeks after radiotherapy alone, or concurrently with temozolomide cycles in the chemotherapy-containing groups. The approximately 32 treated patients were around 62% male and roughly 40% female, with a mean age of approximately 40 years. Prior to enrollment, standard therapy consisting of radiotherapy alone, temozolomide alone, or radiochemotherapy with temozolomide had been administered to patients, with the combination being received by most patients. Peripheral blood was collected at six visits: V03 (baseline), V05, V07, V10, V12 and V13. Longitudinal TCRB deep sequencing was performed for about two dozen treated patients wherever samples were available for exploratory analyses.

The junction carries 14 bases between V and J, which are trimmed by 3 bases and 6 bases respectively. Reading from cysteine to phenylalanine, the CDR3 counts 14 amino acids. Only the CDR3 portion is preserved as DNA: 42 bases, with reading frame beginning at the first base. CDR1 LNHDA and CDR2 SQIVND were looked up in the germline V gene (reference sequence). The library was obtained by the immunoSEQ multiplex PCR assay. Rearranged TCR beta chain sequences were amplified with the hsTCRB Kit following the manufacturer's protocol. TCRB libraries were sequenced on an Illumina MiSeq. The authors' pipeline ran thus. Demultiplexing, trimming and gene mapping were performed with the kit vendor's proprietary platform. TCRdb took over this immuneACCESS table, retaining in-frame rearrangements with V and J assigned. Such tables are incomplete; in checked studies, under half of the missing clones stem from an unresolved V gene, and the remainder is unexplained. D and trimming come from the DNA, and the V and J calls and clone size come from that table. This sample has over 55,000 clones in its table, and about 90% of those were observed once. About 4.6% of the sample belongs to the ten largest clones.

General conclusions and limits of the study: It was noted by the authors that analyses of patient blood samples could not be reproduced owing to sample limitations. Immune responses induced by the vaccine were seen in 90% to 95% of patients across multiple MHC alleles. No apparent relationship was observed between pseudoprogression and alterations in the top peripheral T cell clonotypes detected by TCRB sequencing. Selection of PBMC samples for TCRB deep sequencing was based on availability.

About this clone: Its antigen target is currently unknown. The record has no base qualities; no much larger clone is one base away.

The time point label for this specimen denotes: week 5, during vaccination. A 20-mer mutant IDH1 peptide at 300 micrograms in Montanide made up each vaccine dose, which was injected subcutaneously together with topical imiquimod. The donors had newly diagnosed IDH1-mutant astrocytomas of WHO grade 3 or 4 that showed loss of nuclear ATRX. The samples were drawn from NOA16, a multicentre, single-arm, open-label phase I trial in Germany that tested a mutant IDH1 peptide vaccine in humans for the first time. Genomic DNA for TCRB sequencing was extracted from EDTA blood using the DNeasy Blood and Tissue Kit.

The receptor chain draws on TRBV19 and TRBJ1-1, with TRBD1 tentatively as D gene (6 bases match). Sequences were derived from PBMCs, sampled from a glioma patient whose treatment included an IDH1 peptide vaccine. The clonotype comes from a woman in her 40s with glioma. CDR3 reads: CASSIQGLIPEAFF. The DNA sequence reads TGTGCCAGTAGTATTCAGGGGTTAATCCCTGAAGCTTTCTTT.